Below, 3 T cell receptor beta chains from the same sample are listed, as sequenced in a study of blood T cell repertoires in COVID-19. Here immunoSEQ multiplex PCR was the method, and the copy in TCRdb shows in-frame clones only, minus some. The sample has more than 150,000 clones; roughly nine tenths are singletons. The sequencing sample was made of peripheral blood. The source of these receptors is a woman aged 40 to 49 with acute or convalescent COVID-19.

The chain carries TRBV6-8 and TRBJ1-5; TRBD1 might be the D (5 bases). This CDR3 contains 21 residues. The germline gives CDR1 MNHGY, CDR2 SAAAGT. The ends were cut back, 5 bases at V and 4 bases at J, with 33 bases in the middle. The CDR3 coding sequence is TGTGCCAGCAGTGGGGCGGCCCTCAGCGAGTTCGGCCCAAACTTAAATCAGCCCCAGCATTTT. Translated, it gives CASSGAALSEFGPNLNQPQHF.

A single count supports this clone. CDR3 nucleotides: TGCGCCAGCAGCTTGGGACAGGGGTCCGGGGAGCTGTTTTTT. Translated, it gives CASSLGQGSGELFF. This chain links TRBV5-1 with TRBJ2-2, with TRBD1 matching over 8 bases. The ends lost 0 bases at V and 6 bases at J; junction bases unmatched: 1. This CDR3 has 14 amino acids. Germline CDR1 SGHRS, CDR2 YFSETQ.

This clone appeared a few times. The chain's CDR3 is CASSLYPQGARGYTF. CDR3 sequence (DNA): TGCGCCAGCAGCTTGTATCCCCAGGGGGCGCGAGGCTACACCTTC. The rearrangement uses TRBV5-1 and TRBJ1-2; TRBD1 matches at 8 bases. CDR1 is SGHRS and CDR2 is YFSETQ in the germline V gene. The CDR3 contains 15 residues. With 1 base clipped from V and 8 bases from J, the junction kept 10 bases outside the gene matches.